What follows describes a single T cell receptor beta chain. Its binding antigen is unknown. Base-call qualities are not available, and no considerably larger clone is one nucleotide away. The sample originates from a study of T cell responses to AZD1222 COVID-19 vaccine (dated by TCRdb to about 2021). For context, the study as a whole: AZD1222 recipients given second doses at about 4 weeks or at about 12 weeks were pooled, since spike-specific TCR depth and breadth were not found to differ between the two schedules. Trial participants were enrolled into age subgroups of 18-55, 56-69 and 70-plus years, which contained about 160, 30 and 59 TCR-sequenced participants, respectively. TCR sequencing was performed for 233 trial participants, of whom some 200 were given two doses of AZD1222 and around 26 were given two doses of MenACWY control vaccine.

Measured from the cysteine to the phenylalanine, the CDR3 is 14 residues long. The retained sequence is limited to the CDR3, 42 bases, with the frame set at the first base. Sequences LGHDT (CDR1) and YNNKEL (CDR2) are obtained from the germline V gene (reference sequence). V and J lose 4 bases and 4 bases, and a span of 11 bases separates them. General study outcomes and caveats: Because no samples from the day 14 peak response were available, repertoires could be characterized only after the peak T cell response. Participants were mostly white British and included more females than males, and it was suggested by the authors that clonal diversity may have been underestimated. After two AZD1222 doses, both the breadth and the depth of spike-specific TCRs were significantly higher than at day 0 and than in MenACWY recipients. Epitopes outside the regions mutated in the B.1.351 and B.1.1.7 variants were reportedly recognized by nearly half of the unique spike-specific TCRs. In the small 56-69-year group, the increase in depth fell short of significance, most likely because of low power. Conclusions about previously exposed vaccinees are limited, since just five or six AZD1222 recipients were seropositive for SARS-CoV-2 at baseline. The vaccine-associated CD4 TCRs covered the entire spike protein, and the dominant responses fell in regions 160-218 and 743-854.

The CDR3 regions of human TCRbeta chains were analyzed by immunosequencing. The study's processing was this. Repertoire TCRs were checked for matches against a reference library of SARS-CoV-2-specific TCRs that had been generated using the MIRA antigen-specificity platform. Breadth was defined as the fraction of unique TCRs that were SARS-CoV-2-associated. Depth was defined as the fraction of total T cells that were SARS-CoV-2-associated. Using the MIRA data, each spike-specific TCR was assigned both to the spike region to which the TCR was reactive and to a CD4 or CD8 class. Log10-transformed breadth and depth values were compared by one-way ANOVA with Sidak's multiple comparisons tests. TCRdb carries this immuneACCESS record with in-frame sequences only. Its versions omit some clonotypes, under half of them owing to an unresolved V gene in the studies checked, with the rest unexplained. V and J calls and clone size are as listed in that table; D and trimming were resolved from the DNA. The sample records around 87,000 clones, around 84% of which are singletons. 10% to 13% of the sample is in the top ten clones.

The time point label, read with the paper, signifies: baseline before first vaccination. The vaccinee samples were drawn from two UK trials, COV001 and COV002, one of which was a single-blind randomized controlled phase 2/3 trial testing AZD1222 (ChAdOx1 nCoV-19) in healthy adults. Trial participant PBMC samples were collected at day 0 and day 28 after the second dose for TCRbeta chain sequencing. This material consisted of peripheral blood, taken on day 0 of AZD1222 vaccination. The sequence joins TRBV3-1 (or the pseudogene TRBV3-2) to TRBJ1-5; the D segment could be TRBD1, given 5 matching bases. This clonotype was obtained from an adult in good health. The DNA reads TGTGCCAGCAGCCTTGGGGGGAGTAATCAGCCCCAGCATTTT. The resulting protein is CASSLGGSNQPQHF.